Following are 9 T cell receptor beta chains from one sample sequenced in a study of T cell responses to AZD1222 COVID-19 vaccine. Sequenced by immunoSEQ multiplex PCR; TCRdb stores in-frame clones only, minus some. Found here are some 55,000 clones, around 92% of them singletons; the top ten hold 2%. The sample in question was peripheral blood, obtained on day 0 of AZD1222 vaccination. These receptors came from an adult in good health.

The J gene is TRBJ1-3, the V gene TRBV28; D is uncertain. The ends were cut back, 6 bases at V and 0 bases at J, with 12 bases in the middle. CDR3 length: 15 amino acids. The germline V gene encodes CDR1 MDHEN and CDR2 SYDVKM. Here the CDR3 reads CASSLTLVSGNTIYF. In DNA, the CDR3 is TGTGCCAGCAGCCTAACACTCGTCTCTGGAAACACCATATATTTT.

This chain links TRBV11-2 with TRBJ2-2; 9 positions match TRBD2. Trimming took 6 bases from V and 1 from J; bases not matched to a gene: 6. The CDR3 runs to 16 residues. Germline values: CDR1 SGHAT, CDR2 FQNNGV. CDR3: CASSLSSGENTGELFF. In DNA, the CDR3 is TGTGCCAGCAGTTTATCTAGCGGGGAGAACACCGGGGAGCTGTTTTTT.

The chain has TRBV5-6 and TRBJ2-7; D ambiguous. The CDR3 loop spans 16 amino acids. The V and J ends lost 4 bases and 5 bases respectively, with 22 bases between them. Germline CDR1 and CDR2: SGHDT and YYEEEE. CDR3 loop: CASSPRAGSLPHEQYF. DNA of the CDR3: TGTGCCAGCAGCCCCCGGGCCGGCTCCCTACCCCACGAGCAGTACTTC.

For the CDR3, the DNA is TGTGCCAGTCGCGGAAACACCATATATTTT. Encoded protein: CASRGNTIYF. The chain couples TRBV12-3 or TRBV12-4 to TRBJ1-3; D call uncertain. Trimming shortened V by 9 bases and J by 4 bases, and 4 bases separated the two germline ends. The CDR3 spans 10 residues.

This rearrangement joins TRBV28 to TRBJ1-1, with D maybe TRBD1 (5 bases). Trimming cost V 5 bases and J 1 base, with 8 bases left between them. The CDR3 runs to 13 residues. Germline loops: CDR1 MDHEN, CDR2 SYDVKM. This CDR3 is CASSAGGNTEAFF. The CDR3 DNA reads as TGTGCCAGCAGTGCCGGGGGGAACACTGAAGCTTTCTTT.

On this clone itself: Sequence at one end of the junction differs from germline and may be a read error. The rearrangement joins TRBV7-7 to TRBJ2-2; D gene uncertain. Germline V gene data show CDR1 as SSHAT and CDR2 as FNYEAQ (reference sequence). This CDR3 is built from 13 residues. The CDR3 region has the DNA TGTGCTAGCAGCTTAGGGAACACCGGGGAGCTGTTTTTT. This sequence encodes CASSLGNTGELFF.

The chain is built from TRBV7-2 and TRBJ2-2, with D unclear. With 6 bases removed from V and 6 bases from J, the gap between germline ends came to 11 bases. This CDR3 has 13 amino acids. Germline CDR1 reads SGHTA; CDR2 reads FQGNSA. DNA of the CDR3: TGTGCCAGCAGGCCCGGAACGGCCGGGGAGCTGTTTTTT. Its protein is CASRPGTAGELFF.

The chain has TRBV10-3 and TRBJ1-1; D may be TRBD1 (6 bases). The CDR3 spans 14 residues. V lost 0 bases to trimming and J lost 8 bases, with 13 bases between them. Germline-derived CDR1 and CDR2 are ENHRY and SYGVKD. For the CDR3, the DNA is TGTGCCATCAGTGAGTCTATGGGTGACAGGGAAGCTTTCTTT. Residues: CAISESMGDREAFF.

The CDR3 here is CASSKRTGRNYEQYF. The CDR3 nucleotides are TGTGCCAGCAGTAAACGGACAGGGAGAAATTACGAGCAGTACTTC. This chain uses TRBV27 with TRBJ2-7; 8 bases map to TRBD1. The CDR3 spans 15 residues. The V gene's germline CDR1 is MNHEY and CDR2 SMNVEV (reference sequence). Germline trimming cut 5 bases from V and 4 bases from J; bases unmatched to any gene: 10.